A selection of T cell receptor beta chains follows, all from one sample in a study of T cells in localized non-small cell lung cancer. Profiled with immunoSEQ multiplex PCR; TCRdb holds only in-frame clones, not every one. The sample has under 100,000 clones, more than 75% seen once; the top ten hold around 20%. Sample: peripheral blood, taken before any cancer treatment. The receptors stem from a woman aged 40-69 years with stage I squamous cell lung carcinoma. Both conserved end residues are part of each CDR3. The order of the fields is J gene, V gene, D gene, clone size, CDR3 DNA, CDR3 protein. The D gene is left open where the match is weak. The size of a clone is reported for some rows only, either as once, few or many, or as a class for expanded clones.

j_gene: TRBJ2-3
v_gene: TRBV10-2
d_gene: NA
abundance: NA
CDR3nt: TGCGCCAGCAGTGAGTCTGGTAACACAGATACGCAGTATTTT
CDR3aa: CASSESGNTDTQYF

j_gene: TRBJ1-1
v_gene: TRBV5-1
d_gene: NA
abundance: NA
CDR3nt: TGCGCCAGCAGCTTGGTTCCGGGGGCTGGGACTGAAGCTTTCTTT
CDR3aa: CASSLVPGAGTEAFF

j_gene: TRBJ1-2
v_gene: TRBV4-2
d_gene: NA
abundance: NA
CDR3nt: TGTGCCAGCAGCCAAGAGGGGGGGGCGGGTGGCTACACCTTC
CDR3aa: CASSQEGGAGGYTF

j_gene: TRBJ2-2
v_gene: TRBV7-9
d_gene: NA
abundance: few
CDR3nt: TGTGCCAGCAGCTTGGCCCTTCACAGGAAGAACACCGGGGAGCTGTTTTTT
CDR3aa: CASSLALHRKNTGELFF

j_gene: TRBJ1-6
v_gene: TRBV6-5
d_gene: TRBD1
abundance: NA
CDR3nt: TGTGCCAGCAGGGGACAGGGTGGAAGTTCACCCCTCCACTTT
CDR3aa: CASRGQGGSSPLHF

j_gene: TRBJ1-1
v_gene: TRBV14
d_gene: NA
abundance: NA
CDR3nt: TGTGCCAGCAGCCAAGCATGGAACACTGAAGCTTTCTTT
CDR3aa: CASSQAWNTEAFF

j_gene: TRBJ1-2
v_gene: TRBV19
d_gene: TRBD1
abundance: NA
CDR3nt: TGTGCCAGTAGTCCGGGAAAAAACAGGGGGCCGGGTGGCTACACCTTC
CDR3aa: CASSPGKNRGPGGYTF

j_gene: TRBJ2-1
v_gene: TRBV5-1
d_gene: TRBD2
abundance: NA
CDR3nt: TGCGCCAGCAGCTCGGGGAGGGGTAATGATGAGCAGTTCTTC
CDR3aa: CASSSGRGNDEQFF

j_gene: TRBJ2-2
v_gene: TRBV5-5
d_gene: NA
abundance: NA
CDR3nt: TGTGCCAGCAGCCCCCAGGGAGCGAACACCGGGGAGCTGTTTTTT
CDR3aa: CASSPQGANTGELFF

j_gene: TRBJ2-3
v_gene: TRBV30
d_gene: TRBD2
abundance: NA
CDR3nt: TGTGCCTGGAGCCCCCTTGTGGTAGCGGGGAGGTCAGATACGCAGTATTTT
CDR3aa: CAWSPLVVAGRSDTQYF

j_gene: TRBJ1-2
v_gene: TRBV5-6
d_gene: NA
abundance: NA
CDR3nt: TGTGCCAGCAGCCCATCGGGTGGGGATGGTAACTATGGCTACACCTTC
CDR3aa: CASSPSGGDGNYGYTF

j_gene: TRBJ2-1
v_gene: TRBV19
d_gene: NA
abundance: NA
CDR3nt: TGTGCCAGTAGTAGCCTGGGACTGACAGATGAGCAGTTCTTC
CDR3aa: CASSSLGLTDEQFF

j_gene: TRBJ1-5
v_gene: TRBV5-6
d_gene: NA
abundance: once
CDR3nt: TGTGCCAGCAGCTCATACACCGGGCCCCAGCATTTT
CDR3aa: CASSSYTGPQHF

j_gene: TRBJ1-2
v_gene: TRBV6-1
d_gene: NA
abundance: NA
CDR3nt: TGTGCCAGCAGTGAATCGTACAGAGGGAACTATGGCTACACCTTC
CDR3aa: CASSESYRGNYGYTF

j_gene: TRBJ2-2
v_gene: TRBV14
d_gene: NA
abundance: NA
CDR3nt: TGTGCCAGCAGCCAATGGCTGGACGGGGAGCTGTTTTTT
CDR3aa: CASSQWLDGELFF

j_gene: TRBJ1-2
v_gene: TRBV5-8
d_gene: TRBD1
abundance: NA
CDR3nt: TGTGCCAGCAGCACGATCGGACAGGGAGGGTATGGCTACACCTTC
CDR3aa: CASSTIGQGGYGYTF

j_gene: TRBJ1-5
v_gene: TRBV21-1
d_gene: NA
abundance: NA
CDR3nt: TGTGCCAGCAGCAAACAGGGCTATAGCAATCAGCCCCAGCATTTT
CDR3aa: CASSKQGYSNQPQHF

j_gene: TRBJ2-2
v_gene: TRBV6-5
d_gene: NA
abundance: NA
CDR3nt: TGTGCCAGCAGCCGACCTAGAAAGAACACCGGGGAGCTGTTTTTT
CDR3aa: CASSRPRKNTGELFF

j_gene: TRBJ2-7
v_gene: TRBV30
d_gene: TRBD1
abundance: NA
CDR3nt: TGTGCCTGGAGCCTAGGGACAGGCGGGACCGACGAGCAGTACTTC
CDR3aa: CAWSLGTGGTDEQYF

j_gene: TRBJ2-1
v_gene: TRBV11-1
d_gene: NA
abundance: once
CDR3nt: TGTGCCAGCAGCTCCCAGGCGGGCGGGCGATACAATGAGCAGTTCTTC
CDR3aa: CASSSQAGGRYNEQFF

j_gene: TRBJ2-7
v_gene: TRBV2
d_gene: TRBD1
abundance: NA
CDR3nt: TGTGCCAGCAGCGACAGGGGGCGAGGAATATACGAGCAGTACTTC
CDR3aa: CASSDRGRGIYEQYF

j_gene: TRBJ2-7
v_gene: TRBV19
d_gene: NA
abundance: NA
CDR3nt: TGTGCCAGAGCACTCTACATAGACAGGAACGAAGAAATCTCCTACGAGCAGTACTTC
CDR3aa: CARALYIDRNEEISYEQYF

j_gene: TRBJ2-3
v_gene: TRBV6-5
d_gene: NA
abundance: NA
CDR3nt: TGTGCCAGCATAAGGGGCCACACAGATACGCAGTATTTT
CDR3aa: CASIRGHTDTQYF

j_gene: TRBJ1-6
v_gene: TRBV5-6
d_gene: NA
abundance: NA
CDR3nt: TGTGCCAGCAGCTCCGCTGGCTCCTATAATTCACCCCTCCACTTT
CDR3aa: CASSSAGSYNSPLHF

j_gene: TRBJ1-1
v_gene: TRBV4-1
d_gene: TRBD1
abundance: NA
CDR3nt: TGCGCCAGCAGCCAAGACTTGGACAGGGTAATGAACACTGAAGCTTTCTTT
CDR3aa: CASSQDLDRVMNTEAFF

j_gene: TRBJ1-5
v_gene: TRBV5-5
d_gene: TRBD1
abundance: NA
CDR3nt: TGTGCCAGCAGCCTTAGGGGGCTGGGCAATCAGCCCCAGCATTTT
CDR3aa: CASSLRGLGNQPQHF

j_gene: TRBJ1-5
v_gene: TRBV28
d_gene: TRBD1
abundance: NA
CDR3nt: TGTGCCAGCAGTTTGACAGGGATGAGTCAGCCCCAGCATTTT
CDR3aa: CASSLTGMSQPQHF

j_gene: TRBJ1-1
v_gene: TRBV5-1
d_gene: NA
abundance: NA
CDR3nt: TGCGCCAGCAGCTTGGACGGACAAGTCGGAGCTTTCTTT
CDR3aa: CASSLDGQVGAFF

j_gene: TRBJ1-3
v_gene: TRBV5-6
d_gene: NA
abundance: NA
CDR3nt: TGTGCCAGCAGCTTCTTAAGCGTGCGGGCCCCCACTGGAAACACCATATATTTT
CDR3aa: CASSFLSVRAPTGNTIYF

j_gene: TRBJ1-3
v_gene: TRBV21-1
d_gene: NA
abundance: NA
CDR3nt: TGTGCCAGCAGCAAGCGGGACAGGTCTTCTGCTGGAAACACCATATATTTT
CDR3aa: CASSKRDRSSAGNTIYF

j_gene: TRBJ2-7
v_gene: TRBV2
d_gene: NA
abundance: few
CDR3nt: TGTGCCAGCAGTATGACAGACTACGAGCAGTACTTC
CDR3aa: CASSMTDYEQYF

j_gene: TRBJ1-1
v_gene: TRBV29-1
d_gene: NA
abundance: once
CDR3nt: TGCAGCGGGGGGAGACAGGCCCTGAACACTGAAGCTTTCTTT
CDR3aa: CSGGRQALNTEAFF

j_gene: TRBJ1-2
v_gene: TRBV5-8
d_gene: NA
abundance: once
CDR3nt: TGTGCCAGCAGCATGAGGACCGGTAACTATGGCTACACCTTC
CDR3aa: CASSMRTGNYGYTF

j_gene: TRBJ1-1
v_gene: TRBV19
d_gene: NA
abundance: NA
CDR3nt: TGTGCCAGTAGTCCCGTCCCCCAAAATTCTGAAGCTTTCTTT
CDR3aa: CASSPVPQNSEAFF

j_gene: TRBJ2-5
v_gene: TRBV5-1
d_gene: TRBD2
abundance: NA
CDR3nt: TGCGCCAGCAGCTTGGTTGGCCGGGGGGAGGAGACCCAGTACTTC
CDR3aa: CASSLVGRGEETQYF

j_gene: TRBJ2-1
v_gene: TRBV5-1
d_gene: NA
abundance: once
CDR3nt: TGCGCCAGCAGCTTGGACAGCTCCTACAATGAGCAGTTCTTC
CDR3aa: CASSLDSSYNEQFF

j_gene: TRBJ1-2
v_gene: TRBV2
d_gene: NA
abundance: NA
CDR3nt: TGTGCCACCAAAGGGACGGACGACAGCCATGGCTACACCTTC
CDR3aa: CATKGTDDSHGYTF

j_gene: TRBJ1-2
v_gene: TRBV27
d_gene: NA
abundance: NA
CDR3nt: TGTGCCAGCAGCCCGGACAGACATTATGGCTACACCTTC
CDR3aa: CASSPDRHYGYTF

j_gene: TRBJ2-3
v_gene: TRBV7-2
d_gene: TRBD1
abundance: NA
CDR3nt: TGTGCCAGCAGCCTCGAAGGGACAGGGACAACAGATACGCAGTATTTT
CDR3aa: CASSLEGTGTTDTQYF

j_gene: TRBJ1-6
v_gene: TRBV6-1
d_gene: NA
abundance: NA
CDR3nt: TGTGCCAGCAACAGGGAGCGGAGTTCACCCCTCCACTTT
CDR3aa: CASNRERSSPLHF

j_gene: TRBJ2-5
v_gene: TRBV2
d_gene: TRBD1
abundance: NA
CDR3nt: TGTGCCAGCAGATCGGACAGGGGAGGGACCCAGTACTTC
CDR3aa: CASRSDRGGTQYF

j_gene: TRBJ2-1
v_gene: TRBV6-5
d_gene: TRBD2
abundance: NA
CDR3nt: TGTGCCAGCAGTTACTCTCTAGCGGATTCCAATGAGCAGTTCTTC
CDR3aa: CASSYSLADSNEQFF

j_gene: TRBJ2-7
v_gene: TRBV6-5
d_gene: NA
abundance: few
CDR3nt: TGTGCCAGCAGTTACTCGTGGGTACCAGGCTACGAGCAGTACTTC
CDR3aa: CASSYSWVPGYEQYF

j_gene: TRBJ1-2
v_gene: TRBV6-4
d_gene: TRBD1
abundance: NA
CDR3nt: TGTGCCAGCAGTGACTCGAGCGGGACAGAAAGCTACACCTTC
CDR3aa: CASSDSSGTESYTF

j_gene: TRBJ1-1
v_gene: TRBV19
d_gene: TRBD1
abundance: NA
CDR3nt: TGTGCCAGTAGTGAACCCACGACAGGGGTTGAAGCTTTCTTT
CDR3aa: CASSEPTTGVEAFF

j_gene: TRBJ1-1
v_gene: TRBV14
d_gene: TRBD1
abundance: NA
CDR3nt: TGTGCCAGCTCGGGACAGTCGAACACTGAAGCTTTCTTT
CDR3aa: CASSGQSNTEAFF

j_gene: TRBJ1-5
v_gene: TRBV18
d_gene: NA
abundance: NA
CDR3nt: TGTGCCAGCTCACCACAGCAGGTCGCTAGCAATCAGCCCCAGCATTTT
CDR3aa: CASSPQQVASNQPQHF

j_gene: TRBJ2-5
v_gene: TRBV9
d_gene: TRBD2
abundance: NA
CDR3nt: TGTGCCAGCAGCTCACGCTTACTAGCGGGGCAAGAGACCCAGTACTTC
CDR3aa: CASSSRLLAGQETQYF